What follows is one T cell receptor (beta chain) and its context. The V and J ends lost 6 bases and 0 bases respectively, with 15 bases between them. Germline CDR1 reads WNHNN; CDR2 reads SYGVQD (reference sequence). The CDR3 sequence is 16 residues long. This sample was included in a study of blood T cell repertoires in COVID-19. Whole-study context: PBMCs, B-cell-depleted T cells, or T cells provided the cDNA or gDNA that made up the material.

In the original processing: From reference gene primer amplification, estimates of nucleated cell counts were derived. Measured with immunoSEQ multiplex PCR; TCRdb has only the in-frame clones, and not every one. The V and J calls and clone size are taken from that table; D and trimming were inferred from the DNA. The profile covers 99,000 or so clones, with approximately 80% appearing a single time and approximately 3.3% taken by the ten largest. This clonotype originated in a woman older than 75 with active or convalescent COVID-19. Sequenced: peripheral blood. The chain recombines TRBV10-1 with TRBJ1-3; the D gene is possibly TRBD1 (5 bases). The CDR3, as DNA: TGCGCCAGCAGCACCTTAGACAGAGGCTCTGGAAACACCATATATTTT. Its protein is CASSTLDRGSGNTIYF.